Sequencing of this T cell receptor (beta chain) was carried out in a study of CD8+ T cells in alopecia areata. TCR sequencing used cDNA made by reverse transcription of extracted RNA. This table comes from immunoSEQ multiplex PCR, and its TCRdb copy is limited to in-frame clones, with some not included. The table lists some 220,000 clones, approximately 57% of them singletons. The sample's treatment: oral pan-JAK inhibitor, 5-10 mg twice daily. The study, taken as a whole, reports: There were many expanded lesional clones persisting in scalp and blood during tofacitinib.

As for this clone: Its antigen is unidentified.

V was shortened by 0 bases and J by 1 base, with 6 bases between the two germline ends. The CDR3 loop spans 14 amino acids. Germline V CDR1 and CDR2: MNHEY, SVGAGI. Sequencing was performed on CD4+ T cells sorted from blood, taken at week 4, from a patient treated with tofacitinib. This clonotype was obtained from a human donor with alopecia areata. This chain links TRBV6-5 with TRBJ1-1, with no clear D. The CDR3 protein is CASSYSRGNTEAFF. In nucleotides, the CDR3 is TGTGCCAGCAGTTACTCGAGAGGGAACACTGAAGCTTTCTTT.